This entry lists 5 T cell receptor beta chains sequenced from one sample in a study of OX40 agonist ivuxolimab in advanced cancers. Here immunoSEQ multiplex PCR was the method, and the copy in TCRdb shows in-frame clones only, minus some. The data show tens of thousands of clones, roughly nine tenths seen once. The starting material was CD4+ or CD8+ T cells sorted from blood, obtained in a trial of the OX40 agonist ivuxolimab. The receptor set was obtained from an adult with an advanced solid tumor such as melanoma, head and neck, liver or kidney cancer.

The chain combines TRBV11-3 with TRBJ1-2; D is undetermined. This CDR3 is 16 amino acids long. Germline V gene lookup returns CDR1 SGHNT and CDR2 YENEEA. V lost 0 bases, J lost 1 base, and 12 bases lay in between. Written as DNA, the CDR3 is TGTGCCAGCAGCTTAGATCAAATGGGAAATAACTATGGCTACACCTTC. This sequence encodes CASSLDQMGNNYGYTF.

This chain joins TRBV18 and TRBJ2-1; 8 positions agree with TRBD1. CDR1 and CDR2 (germline): KGHSH, LQKENI. CDR3 length: 16 amino acids. The V gene end was trimmed by 3 bases and the J gene end by 7 bases; junction bases not matched to a gene: 11. CDR3 DNA sequence: TGTGCCAGCTCACCCACGACAGGGGTGACCTTTAATGAGCAGTTCTTC. Translating it yields CASSPTTGVTFNEQFF.

The CDR3 DNA reads TGCAGCGTTGAAGCGGCCCCAATGTTCAGTGGCTACACCTTC. Amino acid sequence: CSVEAAPMFSGYTF. The V and J genes are TRBV29-1 and TRBJ1-2; D unresolved. CDR1 is SQVTM, CDR2 ANQGSEA, per germline. The CDR3 runs 14 residues. V lost 1 base and J lost 7, with 16 bases in between.

V is TRBV5-4 and J is TRBJ2-1; 9 positions match TRBD2. The V and J ends lost 4 bases and 7 bases, in that order; junction bases with no gene match: 6. CDR1 and CDR2 (germline): SGHNT, YYREEE (reference sequence). The CDR3 consists of 14 residues. The CDR3 protein is CASSEGTSLNEQFF. Written as DNA, the CDR3 is TGTGCCAGCAGCGAGGGGACTAGCCTTAATGAGCAGTTCTTC.

This chain joins TRBV2 and TRBJ1-5, with TRBD1 matching over 8 bases. This CDR3 is built from 14 residues. Looked up from germline, CDR1 is SNHLY and CDR2 is FYNNEI. Losses at the gene ends were 7 bases for V and 3 bases for J; bases not matched to a gene: 5. This chain's CDR3 is CASNGQGDNQPQHF. DNA of the CDR3: TGTGCCAGCAACGGACAGGGCGACAATCAGCCCCAGCATTTT.